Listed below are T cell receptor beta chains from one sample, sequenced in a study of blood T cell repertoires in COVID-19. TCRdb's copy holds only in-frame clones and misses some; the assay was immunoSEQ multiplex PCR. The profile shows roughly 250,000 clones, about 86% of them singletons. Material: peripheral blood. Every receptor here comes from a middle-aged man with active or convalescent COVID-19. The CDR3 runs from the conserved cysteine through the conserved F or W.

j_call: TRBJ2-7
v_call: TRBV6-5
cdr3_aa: CASFSLGGEQYF

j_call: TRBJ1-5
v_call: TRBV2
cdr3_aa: CASRRGQGGNQPQHF

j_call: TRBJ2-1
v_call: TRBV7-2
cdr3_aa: CASTQQNEQFF

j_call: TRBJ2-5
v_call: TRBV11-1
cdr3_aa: CASSFVGTQYF

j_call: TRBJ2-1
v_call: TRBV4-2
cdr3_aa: CASSQHPSGEDEQFF

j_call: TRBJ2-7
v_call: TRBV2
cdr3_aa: CASRPQRGQWEQYF

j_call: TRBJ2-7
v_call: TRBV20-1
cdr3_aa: CSARDTLEQYF

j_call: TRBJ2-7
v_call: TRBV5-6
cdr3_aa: CASSRPPAYEQYF

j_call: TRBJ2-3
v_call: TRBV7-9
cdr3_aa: CASTTLRGRTDTQYF

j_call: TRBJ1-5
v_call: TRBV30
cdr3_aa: CAWSPGSGNQPQHF

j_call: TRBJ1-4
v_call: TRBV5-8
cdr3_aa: CASSLGDKAKEKLFF

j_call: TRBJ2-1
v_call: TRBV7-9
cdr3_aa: CARGGTSYNEQFF

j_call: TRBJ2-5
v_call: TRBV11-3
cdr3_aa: CASSGQGGVSETQYF

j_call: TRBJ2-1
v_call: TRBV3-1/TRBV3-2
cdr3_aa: CASSQSAASYEQFF

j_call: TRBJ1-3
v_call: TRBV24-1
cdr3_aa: CATSDSRPQGNSGNTIYF

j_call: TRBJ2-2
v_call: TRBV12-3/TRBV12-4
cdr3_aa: CASSNTNTGELFF

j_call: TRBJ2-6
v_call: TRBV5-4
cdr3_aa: CASSLMRAGSGANVLTF

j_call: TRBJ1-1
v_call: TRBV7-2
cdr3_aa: CASSSQGASTEAFF

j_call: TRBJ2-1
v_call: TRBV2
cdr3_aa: CASSELESYNEQFF

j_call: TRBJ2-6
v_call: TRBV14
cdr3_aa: CASSPRQFTGANVLTF

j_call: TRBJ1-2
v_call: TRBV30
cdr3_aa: CAWSRWQGARSFVGYTF

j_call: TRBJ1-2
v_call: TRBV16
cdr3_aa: CASSHYTGTNYGYTF

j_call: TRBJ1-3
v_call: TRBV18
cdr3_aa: CASSPRQGEGGNTIYF

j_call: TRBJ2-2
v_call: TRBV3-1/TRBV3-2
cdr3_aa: CASSPLSGGAGELFF

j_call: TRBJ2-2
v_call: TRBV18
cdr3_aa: CASSPEAGTVPGELFF

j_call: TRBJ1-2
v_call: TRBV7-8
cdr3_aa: CASSSPGGNYGYTF

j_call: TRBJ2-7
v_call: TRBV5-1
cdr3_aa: CASSPGTVGEQYF

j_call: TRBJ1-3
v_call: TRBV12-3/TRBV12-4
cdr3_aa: CASSWDRKNTIYF

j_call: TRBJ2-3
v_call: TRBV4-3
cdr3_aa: CASSQDYLDTQYF

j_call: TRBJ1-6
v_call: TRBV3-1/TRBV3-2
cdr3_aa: CASSRFGQSGSYNSPLHF

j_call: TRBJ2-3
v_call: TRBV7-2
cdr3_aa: CASSPVLAGGTDTQYF

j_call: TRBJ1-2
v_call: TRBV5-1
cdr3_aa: CASSAETGPYGYTF

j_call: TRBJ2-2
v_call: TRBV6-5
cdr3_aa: CATKDDRVRGGELFF

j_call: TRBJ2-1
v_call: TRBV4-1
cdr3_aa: CASSQQPSPGNEQFF

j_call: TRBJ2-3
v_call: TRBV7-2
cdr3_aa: CASSPGTRVADTQYF

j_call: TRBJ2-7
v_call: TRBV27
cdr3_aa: CASSSSTGTEFYEQYF

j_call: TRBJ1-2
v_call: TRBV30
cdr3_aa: CAWRLGPGQNYGYTF

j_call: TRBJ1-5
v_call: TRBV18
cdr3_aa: CASSPTEGRGAQHF

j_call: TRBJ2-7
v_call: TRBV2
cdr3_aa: CASRALDRSLDEQYF

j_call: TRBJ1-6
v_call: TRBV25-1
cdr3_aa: CASSPGFYNSPLHF

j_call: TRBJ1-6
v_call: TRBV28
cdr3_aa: CASSLGDRRNSPLHF

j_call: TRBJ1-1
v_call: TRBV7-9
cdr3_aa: CASRLQGMGTEAFF

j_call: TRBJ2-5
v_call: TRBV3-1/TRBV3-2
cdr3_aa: CASSQVWGLEQETQYF

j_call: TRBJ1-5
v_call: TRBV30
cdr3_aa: CAWSGGGGQPQHF

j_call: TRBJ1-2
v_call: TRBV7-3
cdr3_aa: CASSLQSGSGYTF

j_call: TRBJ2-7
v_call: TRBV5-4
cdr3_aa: CASSSRTSGVNEQYF

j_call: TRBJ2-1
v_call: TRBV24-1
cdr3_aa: CATSDLKDYSNEQFF

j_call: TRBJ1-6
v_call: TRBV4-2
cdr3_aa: CASSQDKTGQGALHF

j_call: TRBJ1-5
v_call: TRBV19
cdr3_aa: CASSIDQTGGHQPQHF

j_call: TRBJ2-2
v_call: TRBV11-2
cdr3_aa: CASSNTANTGELFF

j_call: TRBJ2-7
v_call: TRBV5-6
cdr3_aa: CASSLMSPAGSEQYF

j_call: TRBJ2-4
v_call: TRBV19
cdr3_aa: CASREVNIQYF

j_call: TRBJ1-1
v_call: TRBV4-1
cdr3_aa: CASSQVGHPNTEAFF

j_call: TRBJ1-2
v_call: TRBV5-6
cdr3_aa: CASSLGRTGDNYGYTF

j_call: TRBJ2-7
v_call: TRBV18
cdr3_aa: CASSIGTSGSYEQYF

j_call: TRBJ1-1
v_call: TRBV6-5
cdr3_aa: CASSRLGQLTEAFF